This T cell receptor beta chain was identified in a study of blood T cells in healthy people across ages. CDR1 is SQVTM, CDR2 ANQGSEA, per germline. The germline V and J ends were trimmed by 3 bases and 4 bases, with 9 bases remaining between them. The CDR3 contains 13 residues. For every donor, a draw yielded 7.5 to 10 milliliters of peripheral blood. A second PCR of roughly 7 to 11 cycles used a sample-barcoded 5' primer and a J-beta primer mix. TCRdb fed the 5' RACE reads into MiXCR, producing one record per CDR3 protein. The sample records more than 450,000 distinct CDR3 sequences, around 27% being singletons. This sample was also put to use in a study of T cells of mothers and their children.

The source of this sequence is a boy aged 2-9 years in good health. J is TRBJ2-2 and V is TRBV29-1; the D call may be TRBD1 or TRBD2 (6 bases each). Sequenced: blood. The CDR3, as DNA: TGCAGCGTTGATGAGGGGGGCACCGGGGAGCTGTTTTTT. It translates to CSVDEGGTGELFF.